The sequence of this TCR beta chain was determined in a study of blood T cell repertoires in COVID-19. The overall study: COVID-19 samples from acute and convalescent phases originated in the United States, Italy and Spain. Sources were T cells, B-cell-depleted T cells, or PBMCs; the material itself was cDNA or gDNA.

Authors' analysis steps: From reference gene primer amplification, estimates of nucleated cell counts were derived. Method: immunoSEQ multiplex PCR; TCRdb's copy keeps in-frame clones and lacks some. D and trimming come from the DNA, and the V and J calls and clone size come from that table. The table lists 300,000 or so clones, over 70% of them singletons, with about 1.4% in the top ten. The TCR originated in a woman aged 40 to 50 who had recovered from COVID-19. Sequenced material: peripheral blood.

CDR3 protein: CASSLQETQYF. The CDR3 DNA is TGTGCCAGCAGCCTACAAGAGACCCAGTACTTC. The chain combines TRBV5-4 with TRBJ2-5; D is undetermined. CDR3 length: 11 amino acids. In germline, CDR1 is SGHNT, CDR2 YYREEE (reference sequence). V lost 4 bases, J lost 2 bases, and 3 bases lay in between.